This T cell receptor beta chain was identified in a study of blood T cell repertoires in COVID-19. Study in general: From T cells, B-cell-depleted T cells, or PBMCs came the material, which was cDNA or gDNA.

Original analysis: For nucleated cells, counts were estimated from reference gene primer amplification. TCRdb keeps only in-frame clones here, not all; method: immunoSEQ multiplex PCR. That table gives V, J and clone size, and the DNA gave D and trimming. The table has tens of thousands of clones, 80% to 90% seen once. This CDR3 spans 12 amino acids. From germline, CDR1 is GTSNPN and CDR2 SVGIG (reference sequence). Trimming cost V 1 base and J 2 bases, with 5 bases left between them. The source material was peripheral blood. The source of this sequence is a woman aged 55-75 years with COVID-19, enrolled during active disease. The gene calls are TRBV30 and TRBJ2-5; unclear D gene. CDR3 protein: CAWSESQETQYF. The CDR3, as DNA: TGTGCCTGGAGTGAATCTCAAGAGACCCAGTACTTC.